The clone carrying this T cell receptor (beta chain) was counted a few times. Its target is not known. This specimen belongs to a study of blood T cells in healthy people across ages. A second PCR of about 7 to 11 cycles used a sample-barcoded 5' primer and a J-beta primer mix. TCRdb called the 5' RACE reads again in MiXCR, with one record for every CDR3 protein. This table holds roughly 1,700,000 distinct CDR3 sequences, roughly 27% found once. Study conclusions and caveats: Age advanced and TCR beta diversity per million T cells fell, roughly linearly.

Sequenced sample: blood. The TCR was taken from a woman younger than 45 in good health.

CDR3 sequence: CASSPPRGAGREKLFF. In nucleotides, the CDR3 is TGTGCCAGCTCACCACCGAGGGGGGCAGGTAGAGAAAAACTGTTTTTT. The V gene is TRBV18, the J gene TRBJ1-4, with D perhaps matching TRBD1 (6 bases). Trimming left V 0 bases short and J 8 bases short, with 16 bases between. This CDR3 comprises 16 residues. Germline-derived CDR1 and CDR2 are KGHSH and LQKENI.